One sample yielded the 29 T cell receptor beta chains listed below, sequenced in a study of T cells in Graves' hyperthyroidism and ophthalmopathy. RNA transcripts were the template for amplifying TCR beta CDR3 regions. TCR CDR3 regions were first amplified by RT-PCR with HTBI primers. TCRdb reprocessed the multiplex PCR reads with MiXCR, giving one entry per CDR3 protein. This sample has about 560,000 distinct CDR3 sequences, with over 15% found just once. The sequenced sample was blood. The receptors come from a woman under 30 with Graves' hyperthyroidism.

The chain uses TRBV20-1 and TRBJ2-3, with D uncertain. With 5 bases removed from V and 2 bases from J, the gap between germline ends came to 14 bases. The CDR3 is made up of 14 amino acids. Germline CDR1 is DFQATT and CDR2 is SNEGSKA (reference sequence). CDR3: CSAQKAYSTDTQYF. Here the CDR3 DNA reads TGCAGTGCTCAAAAGGCTTATTCCACAGATACGCAGTATTTT.

This clonotype was seen at least ten times. The chain recombines TRBV24-1 with TRBJ2-5; TRBD1 might be the D (6 bases). The V end lost 3 bases, the J end lost 4 bases, and 14 bases lay between the germline ends. CDR1 is KGHDR, CDR2 SFDVKD, per germline. The length of the CDR3 is 15 residues. As DNA, the CDR3 is TGTGCCACCAGTGATGTCAGGGGTGACGGAGAGACCCAGTACTTC. This sequence encodes CATSDVRGDGETQYF.

This clonotype was seen ten or more times. The rearrangement links TRBV28 to TRBJ2-5; D not certain. The CDR3 covers 15 residues. The V gene's germline CDR1 is MDHEN and CDR2 SYDVKM. Between the trimmed V and J ends, which lost 5 bases and 2 bases, there was a span of 15 bases. The CDR3 DNA sequence: TGTGCCAGCAGTCCCGGCCCCTTGGGGCAAGAGACCCAGTACTTC. Its translation is CASSPGPLGQETQYF. The variable domain in full, completed from reference TRBV28 and TRBJ2-5, reads DVKVTQSSRYLVKRTGEKVFLECVQDMDHENMFWYRQDPGLGLRLIYFSYDVKMKEKGDIPEGYSVSREKKERFSLILESASTNQTSMYLCASSPGPLGQETQYFGPGTRLLVL.

This chain joins TRBV5-6 and TRBJ1-2; D may be TRBD1 (6 bases). CDR3 size: 15 residues. The germline V gene encodes CDR1 SGHDT and CDR2 YYEEEE. Trimming removed 4 bases at V and 4 bases at J, with 17 bases between. Here the CDR3 reads CASSPSLGGGYGYTF. The CDR3 DNA reads TGTGCCAGCAGCCCTTCTCTGGGGGGCGGCTATGGCTACACCTTC.

The chain has TRBV24-1 and TRBJ2-3, with a tentative D call TRBD1 (5 bases). V was pared by 9 bases and J by 6 bases, with 9 bases between. The CDR3 is 11 amino acids. Germline V gene sequence: CDR1 KGHDR, CDR2 SFDVKD. The CDR3 DNA reads TGTGCCACCGGGGCAGGTGATACGCAGTATTTT. This codes for CATGAGDTQYF.

Ten or more counts support this clonotype. The chain recombines TRBV20-1 with TRBJ1-1, with D uncertain. V dropped 2 bases and J dropped 1 base, with 8 bases sitting between them. Germline V CDR1 and CDR2: DFQATT, SNEGSKA (reference sequence). This CDR3 contains 13 residues. This CDR3 is CSARPGRNTEAFF. CDR3 bases: TGCAGTGCTAGACCCGGACGGAACACTGAAGCTTTCTTT.

This clonotype was picked up a small number of times. V is TRBV11-2 and J is TRBJ2-1, with D possibly matching TRBD2 (6 bases). Trimming stripped 1 base from V and 2 bases from J, with 15 bases between. Germline CDR1 is SGHAT and CDR2 is FQNNGV. This CDR3 has 17 residues. The CDR3 protein is CASSLGGGALPYNEQFF. The CDR3 nucleotides read TGTGCCAGCAGCTTAGGAGGCGGGGCTTTGCCCTACAATGAGCAGTTCTTC.

In its sample, this clonotype was seen many times. The chain has TRBV2 and TRBJ1-6; 9 nucleotides line up with TRBD1. CDR1 is SNHLY, CDR2 FYNNEI, per germline. V lost 2 bases and J lost 7; bases outside the gene matches: 3. This CDR3 is 15 amino acids long. The CDR3 is CASSETGTGNSPLHF. Here the CDR3 DNA reads TGTGCCAGCAGTGAAACAGGGACAGGGAATTCACCCCTCCACTTT.

This clonotype was found a few times. The chain is built from TRBV7-8 and TRBJ1-5, with D perhaps matching TRBD1 (5 bases). This CDR3 comprises 19 residues. V dropped 0 bases and J dropped 0 bases, with 18 bases sitting between them. Germline lookup yields CDR1 SGHVS and CDR2 FQNEAQ. CDR3 in DNA: TGTGCCAGCAGCTTAGCGTCGACTAGGGACGGTAATAGCAATCAGCCCCAGCATTTT. It is translated as CASSLASTRDGNSNQPQHF.

There are many counts of this clonotype. CDR3 in DNA: TGTGCCAGCAGCGAACGGGACAGCCGGAACACTGAAGCTTTCTTT. This codes for CASSERDSRNTEAFF. This chain connects TRBV9 to TRBJ1-1; 7 bases agree with TRBD1. Trimming removed 3 bases from V and 1 base from J; junction bases left unmatched: 6. The CDR3 has 15 residues. In germline, CDR1 is SGDLS, CDR2 YYNGEE.

This clonotype has at least ten counts. V is TRBV2 and J is TRBJ2-5; D possibly corresponds to TRBD1 (6 bases). Trimming removed 6 bases at V and 1 base at J, with 6 bases between. The CDR3 totals 12 residues. Germline CDR1 reads SNHLY; CDR2 reads FYNNEI. CDR3 sequence (DNA): TGTGCCAGCAGGGGGGCCCAAGAGACCCAGTACTTC. Encoded protein: CASRGAQETQYF.

This clonotype appeared many times. The rearrangement uses TRBV27 and TRBJ2-7; D possibly corresponds to TRBD1 (7 bases). The CDR3 length is 14 residues. The V and J ends lost 6 bases and 6 bases respectively, with 18 bases between them. From germline, CDR1 is MNHEY and CDR2 SMNVEV (reference sequence). CDR3 residues: CASRRGTVVFEQYF. The CDR3 nucleotides read TGTGCCAGCAGGCGCGGGACAGTGGTTTTCGAGCAGTACTTC.

The sample holds many counts of this clonotype. V is TRBV7-2 and J is TRBJ2-1; 10 bases match TRBD2. Per germline, CDR1 SGHTA and CDR2 FQGNSA. The CDR3 contains 18 residues. Unmatched junction bases numbered 9, after V lost 0 bases and J lost 4 bases. The CDR3 spells CASSLAGRAGGWYNEQFF. The CDR3 bases are TGTGCCAGCAGCTTAGCGGGGCGAGCGGGAGGGTGGTACAATGAGCAGTTCTTC.

Many counts were recorded for this clonotype. This rearrangement joins TRBV27 to TRBJ2-1; 9 nucleotides line up with TRBD1. The CDR3 has 16 amino acids. Germline values: CDR1 MNHEY, CDR2 SMNVEV (reference sequence). Losses at the gene ends were 2 bases for V and 8 bases for J; bases not matched to a gene: 10. The DNA of the CDR3 is TGTGCCAGCAGTTTACTTCCGGGACAGGGAATCCATGAGCAGTTCTTC. Translated: CASSLLPGQGIHEQFF.

The rearrangement joins TRBV7-2 to TRBJ2-2, with D tentatively TRBD1 (6 bases). The germline CDR1 and CDR2 sequences are SGHTA and FQGNSA. The CDR3 is 17 residues long. V was shortened by 2 bases and J by 5 bases, with 18 bases between the two germline ends. The CDR3 sequence: CASSLPTTGIWTGELFF. In DNA form, the CDR3 reads TGTGCCAGCAGCTTACCCACAACAGGGATTTGGACCGGGGAGCTGTTTTTT.

This clonotype has a count of ten or more. V and J are TRBV11-2 and TRBJ1-2; 10 bases line up with TRBD1. This CDR3 has 13 residues. J lost 8 bases, V lost 5 bases, and 5 bases had no gene match. The V gene's germline CDR1 is SGHAT and CDR2 FQNNGV. CDR3 sequence: CASSPDRGRGYTF. CDR3 sequence (DNA): TGTGCCAGCAGCCCAGACAGGGGGCGAGGCTACACCTTC.

The sample holds many counts of this clonotype. The chain links TRBV11-3 to TRBJ2-7; 8 nucleotides line up with TRBD2. The CDR3 runs to 14 residues. From germline, CDR1 is SGHNT and CDR2 YENEEA. J lost 3 bases, V lost 3 bases, and 4 bases had no gene match. The CDR3 nucleotides read TGTGCCAGCAGCTTTAGCGGGATGGACTACGAGCAGTACTTC. Protein: CASSFSGMDYEQYF.

This clonotype showed up many times. DNA of the CDR3: TGTGCCAGCAGCTTGACCTCGACAGAACAAGAGACCCAGTACTTC. Translation: CASSLTSTEQETQYF. V and J are TRBV7-9 and TRBJ2-5; tentatively, D is TRBD1 (5 bases). Looked up from germline, CDR1 is SEHNR and CDR2 is FQNEAQ (reference sequence). This CDR3 is 15 amino acids long. Trimming cost V 3 bases and J 2 bases, with 13 bases left between them.

This clonotype was seen more than once but under ten times. The chain links TRBV6-1 to TRBJ1-5, with a tentative D call TRBD1 (5 bases). The V gene's germline CDR1 is MNHNS and CDR2 SASEGT. The length of the CDR3 is 15 residues. The V end lost 5 bases, the J end lost 0 bases, and 11 bases lay between the germline ends. The CDR3, as DNA: TGTGCCAGCAGTAGACAGTTTTCTAGCAATCAGCCCCAGCATTTT. This translates into CASSRQFSSNQPQHF.

About this clonotype: Lacking the conserved final phenylalanine or tryptophan, this CDR3 likely reflects a read error. The chain uses TRBV6-1 and TRBJ2-6, with TRBD1 as a possible D gene (6 bases). CDR1 and CDR2 from the germline V gene are MNHNS and SASEGT. CDR3 length equals 15 residues. V lost 7 bases and J lost 1, with 11 bases in between. This chain's CDR3 is CASTLGGSGANVLTS. For the CDR3, the DNA is TGTGCCAGCACCCTAGGGGGTTCTGGGGCCAACGTCCTGACTTCC.

This clonotype was recorded at least ten times. In DNA form, the CDR3 reads TGTGCCAGCAGTAAGAGCGGGAACGTTTGGGGGGAGCTGTTTTTT. This translates into CASSKSGNVWGELFF. The rearrangement joins TRBV7-2 to TRBJ2-2, with 7 bases aligning to TRBD2. The ends lost 6 bases at V and 8 bases at J; junction bases unmatched: 12. CDR1 and CDR2 from the germline V gene are SGHTA and FQGNSA. This CDR3 is built from 15 residues.

The chain recombines TRBV12-3 or TRBV12-4 with TRBJ2-1, with D perhaps TRBD2 (6 bases). Trimming shortened V by 3 bases and J by 7 bases, and 22 bases separated the two germline ends. The CDR3 runs 17 residues. DNA for the CDR3: TGTGCCAGCAGTTTTAATTTGGGAGGTAGGGTATGGAATGAGCAGTTCTTC. Translating it yields CASSFNLGGRVWNEQFF.

The J gene is TRBJ2-3, the V gene TRBV20-1, with D perhaps TRBD2 (6 bases). The CDR3 is 13 residues long. Deletions cut 6 bases from V and 8 bases from J, with 18 bases between. The V gene's germline CDR1 is DFQATT and CDR2 SNEGSKA (reference sequence). CDR3: CSAQGPGVSTQYF. The CDR3 DNA reads TGCAGTGCCCAAGGACCGGGGGTTTCTACGCAGTATTTT.

This rearrangement joins TRBV9 to TRBJ1-1, with TRBD1 as a possible D gene (6 bases). Germline values: CDR1 SGDLS, CDR2 YYNGEE. This CDR3 has 15 residues. Trimming removed 3 bases at V and 4 bases at J, with 16 bases between. CDR3 region: CASSGGEGGGTEAFF. The CDR3 DNA follows: TGTGCCAGCAGCGGGGGGGAGGGGGGAGGCACTGAAGCTTTCTTT.

The rearrangement links TRBV7-2 to TRBJ2-5; weak D call: TRBD2 (6 bases). Trimming took 5 bases from V and 4 from J, leaving 14 bases between them. This CDR3 is built from 14 residues. Germline loops: CDR1 SGHTA, CDR2 FQGNSA. The DNA for the CDR3 is TGTGCCAGCAGCCCTTCGGGGGTCGGAGAGACCCAGTACTTC. Protein product: CASSPSGVGETQYF.

This clonotype was seen a single time. This rearrangement joins TRBV12-3 or TRBV12-4 to TRBJ1-1, with a weak D call TRBD1 (5 bases). Trimming stripped 5 bases from V and 8 bases from J, with 18 bases between. There are 14 residues in the CDR3. The CDR3 nucleotides read TGTGCCAGCAGTCCCCGACGGGGACTAACGGAAGCTTTCTTT. It is translated as CASSPRRGLTEAFF.

This clonotype was found a few times. Here the CDR3 DNA reads TGCGCCAGCAGCTTGGGGGGATTTAATGAAAAACTGTTTTTT. It is translated as CASSLGGFNEKLFF. The rearrangement uses TRBV5-1 and TRBJ1-4; D call uncertain. This CDR3 region has 14 residues. With 0 bases removed from V and 4 bases from J, the gap between germline ends came to 7 bases. Germline V gene data show CDR1 as SGHRS and CDR2 as YFSETQ.

V usage is TRBV20-1 and J usage is TRBJ2-7, with 7 bases that match TRBD2. Looked up from germline, CDR1 is DFQATT and CDR2 is SNEGSKA (reference sequence). The CDR3 runs 17 residues. Unmatched junction bases numbered 12, after V lost 1 base and J lost 0 bases. CDR3 sequence (DNA): TGCAGTGCTAGAGTGGAAGTACCCGGGAGGTTCTCCTACGAGCAGTACTTC. Residues: CSARVEVPGRFSYEQYF.

This clonotype showed up many times. The chain uses TRBV11-2 and TRBJ2-1; 8 bases match TRBD2. This CDR3 contains 15 residues. J gave up 2 bases and V 5 bases, and 5 bases lay outside the gene matches. Germline V CDR1 and CDR2: SGHAT, FQNNGV. CDR3 coding DNA: TGTGCCAGCAGCGGTTTAGCGGGGACCTACAATGAGCAGTTCTTC. It specifies CASSGLAGTYNEQFF.